The following is a T cell receptor beta chain sequence with its context. The data are from a study of radiotherapy plus CTLA-4 blockade in lung cancer. Germline CDR1 is MGHDK and CDR2 is SYGVNS. This CDR3 spans 13 amino acids. Profiled with immunoSEQ multiplex PCR; TCRdb holds only in-frame clones, not every one. Of some 40,000 clones in the sample, more than 75% were seen once. Alongside CTLA-4 blockade with ipilimumab, patients with chemo-refractory metastatic non-small-cell lung cancer received focal radiation. The specimen comprised peripheral blood, sampled from a patient treated with radiotherapy plus ipilimumab. This TCR was recovered from a human donor with non-small cell lung cancer that progressed on radiotherapy plus ipilimumab. The chain joins TRBV25-1 to TRBJ2-7, with TRBD1 matching 7 bases. The CDR3, as DNA: TGTGCTGAAGATTTGACAGGGTTCCACGAGCAGTACTTC. This sequence encodes CAEDLTGFHEQYF.